This T cell receptor beta chain was documented in a study of HIV-infected children after antiretroviral therapy interruption. This clonotype was observed at least ten times. Per germline, CDR1 SGHRS and CDR2 YFSETQ. This CDR3 contains 14 residues. Deletions cut 5 bases from V and 3 bases from J, with 14 bases between. Sample treatment: PENTA 11 planned treatment interruption arm or continuous ART arm. Participants had taken at least three-drug ART for at least 24 weeks. At least 5 million viable PBMCs were required per cryopreserved sample. Naive CD4+ CD45RA+ CD45RO- T cells were sorted from thawed PBMCs. Unique molecular identifiers were included in an RNA-based 3' RACE TCR library. TCRdb ran MiXCR on the 3' RACE reads and lists one entry per CDR3 protein. Of about 89,000 distinct CDR3 sequences listed, under 8% are singletons.

J is TRBJ1-1 and V is TRBV5-1, with D perhaps TRBD1 (5 bases). This receptor was identified in a pool of human donors with HIV. The source material was CD45RA+ CD4+ T cells from PBMCs, pooled from several time points, sampled from a donor given antiretroviral therapy, either interrupted or continuous. The subset is: naive CD4+ CD45RA+ CD45RO- T cells. DNA of the CDR3: TGCGCCAGCAGTTCCGGGAGGGGCTACACTGAAGCTTTCTTT. Its translation is CASSSGRGYTEAFF.